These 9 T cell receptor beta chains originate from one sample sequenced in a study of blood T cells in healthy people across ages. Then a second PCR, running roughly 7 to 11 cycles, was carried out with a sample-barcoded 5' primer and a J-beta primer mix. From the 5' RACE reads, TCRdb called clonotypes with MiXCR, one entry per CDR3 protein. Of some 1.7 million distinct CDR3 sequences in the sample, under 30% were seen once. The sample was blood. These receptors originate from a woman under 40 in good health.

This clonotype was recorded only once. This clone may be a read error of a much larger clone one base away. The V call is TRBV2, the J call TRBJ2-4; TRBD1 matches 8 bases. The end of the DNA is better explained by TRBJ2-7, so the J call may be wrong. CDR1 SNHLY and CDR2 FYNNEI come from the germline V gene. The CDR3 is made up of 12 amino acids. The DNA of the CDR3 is TGTGCCGGCAGGGACAGGTCTAACGAGCAGTACTTC. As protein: CAGRDRSNEQYF.

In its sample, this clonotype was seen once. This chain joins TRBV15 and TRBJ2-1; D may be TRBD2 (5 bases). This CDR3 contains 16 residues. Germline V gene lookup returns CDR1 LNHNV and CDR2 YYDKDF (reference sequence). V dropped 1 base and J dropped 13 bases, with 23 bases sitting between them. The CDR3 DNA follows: TGTGCCACCAGCAGAGCGAAGTCGGGGAACGAAGAGACCCAGTTCTTC. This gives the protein CATSRAKSGNEETQFF.

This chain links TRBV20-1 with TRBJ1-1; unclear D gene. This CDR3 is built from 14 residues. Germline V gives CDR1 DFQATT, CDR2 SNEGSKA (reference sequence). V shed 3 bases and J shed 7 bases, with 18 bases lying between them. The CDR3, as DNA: TGCAGTGCTAGGGTTGACTCCTTTGACATTGAAGCTTTCTTT. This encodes CSARVDSFDIEAFF.

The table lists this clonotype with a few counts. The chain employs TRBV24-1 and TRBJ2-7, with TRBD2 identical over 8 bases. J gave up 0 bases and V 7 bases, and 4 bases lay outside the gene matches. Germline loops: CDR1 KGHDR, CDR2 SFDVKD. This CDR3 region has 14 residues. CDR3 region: CATRETSASYEQYF. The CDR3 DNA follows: TGTGCCACCAGGGAGACTAGCGCCTCCTACGAGCAGTACTTC.

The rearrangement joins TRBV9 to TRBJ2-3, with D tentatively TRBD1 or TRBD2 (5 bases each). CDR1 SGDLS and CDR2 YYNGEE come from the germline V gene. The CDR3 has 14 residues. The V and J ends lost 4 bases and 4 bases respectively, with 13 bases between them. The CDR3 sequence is CASSSGTPPDTQYF. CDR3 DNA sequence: TGTGCCAGCAGCTCTGGGACCCCACCAGATACGCAGTATTTT.

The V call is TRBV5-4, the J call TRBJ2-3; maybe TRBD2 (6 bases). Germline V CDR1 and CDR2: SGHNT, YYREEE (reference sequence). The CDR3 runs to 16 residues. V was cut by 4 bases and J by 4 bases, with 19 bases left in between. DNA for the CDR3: TGTGCCAGCAGCGGTACTCCGACGGGGGTTGCAGATACGCAGTATTTT. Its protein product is CASSGTPTGVADTQYF.

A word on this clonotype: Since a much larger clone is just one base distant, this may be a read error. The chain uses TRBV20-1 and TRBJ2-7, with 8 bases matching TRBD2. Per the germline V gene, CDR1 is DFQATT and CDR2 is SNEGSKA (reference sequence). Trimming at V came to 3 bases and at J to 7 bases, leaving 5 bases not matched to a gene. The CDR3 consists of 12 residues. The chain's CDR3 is CSASGGVNEQYF. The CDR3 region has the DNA TGCAGTGCTAGCGGGGGGGTAAATGAGCAGTACTTC.

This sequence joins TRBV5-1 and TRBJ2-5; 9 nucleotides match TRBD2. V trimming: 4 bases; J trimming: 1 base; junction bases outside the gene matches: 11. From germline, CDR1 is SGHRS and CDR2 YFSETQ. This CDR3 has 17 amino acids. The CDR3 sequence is CASSTTTSGHSQETQYF. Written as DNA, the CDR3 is TGCGCCAGCAGCACTACGACTAGCGGTCATTCCCAAGAGACCCAGTACTTC.

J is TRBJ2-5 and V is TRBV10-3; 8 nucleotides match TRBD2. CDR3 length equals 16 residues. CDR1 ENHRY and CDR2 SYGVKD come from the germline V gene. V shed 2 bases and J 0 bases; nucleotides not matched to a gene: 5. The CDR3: CAISETASGYQETQYF. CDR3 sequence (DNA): TGTGCCATCAGTGAGACTGCTAGCGGGTACCAAGAGACCCAGTACTTC.